These 27 T cell receptor beta chains came from one sample sequenced in a study of T cells in Graves' hyperthyroidism and ophthalmopathy. The investigators amplified TCR beta CDR3 regions from RNA transcripts. TCR CDR3 underwent first-round RT-PCR with the HTBI primer set. TCRdb re-called the multiplex PCR reads through MiXCR, storing one row per CDR3 protein. The table includes about 560,000 distinct CDR3 sequences, approximately 15% detected once. Sequencing was carried out using blood. The source is a woman aged 18 to 35 with Graves' hyperthyroidism.

In DNA form, the CDR3 reads TGTGCCAGCAGCGCCCAGGACGGAGCCCAGCATTTT. It translates to CASSAQDGAQHF. The V call is TRBV9, the J call TRBJ1-5; D uncertain. Trimming stripped 3 bases from V and 11 bases from J, with 12 bases between. The germline V gene encodes CDR1 SGDLS and CDR2 YYNGEE. The CDR3 totals 12 residues.

This clonotype was detected many times. The gene calls are TRBV7-2 and TRBJ2-7, with 10 bases that match TRBD1. The CDR3 contains 15 residues. Germline-derived CDR1 and CDR2 are SGHTA and FQGNSA. J gave up 6 bases and V 4 bases, and 9 bases lay outside the gene matches. The CDR3 sequence is CASSWAGTGVAEQYF. DNA for the CDR3: TGTGCCAGCAGCTGGGCCGGGACAGGGGTCGCCGAGCAGTACTTC.

Ten or more counts support this clonotype. The chain links TRBV6-1 to TRBJ2-5, with TRBD2 as a possible D gene (7 bases). The germline gives CDR1 MNHNS, CDR2 SASEGT. Trimming cost V 5 bases and J 5 bases, with 18 bases left between them. The CDR3 spans 15 residues. The CDR3 DNA reads TGTGCCAGCAGTCAGCCTCGGGGGGCCCGGGAGACCCAGTACTTC. It codes for CASSQPRGARETQYF.

In its sample, this clonotype was seen a few times. The chain employs TRBV12-3 or TRBV12-4 and TRBJ1-6, with 10 bases aligning to TRBD1. This CDR3 contains 15 residues. J was trimmed by 5 bases and V by 5 bases; bases with no gene match: 3. DNA for the CDR3: TGTGCCAGCAGTCCTGACAGGGGGCATAATTCACCCCTCCACTTT. Amino acid sequence: CASSPDRGHNSPLHF.

In its sample, this clonotype was seen a few times. J is TRBJ2-7 and V is TRBV6-2 or TRBV6-3, with 9 nucleotides matching TRBD1. CDR3 length: 16 residues. Germline trimming cut 4 bases from V and 4 bases from J; bases unmatched to any gene: 11. CDR1 MNHEY and CDR2 SVGEGT come from the germline V gene. The CDR3 here is CASSSESGTGYYEQYF. The DNA of the CDR3 is TGTGCCAGCAGTTCCGAATCCGGGACAGGGTATTACGAGCAGTACTTC.

This clonotype showed up many times. This chain joins TRBV7-2 and TRBJ1-2, with 7 bases identical to TRBD1. The CDR3 loop spans 14 amino acids. J lost 4 bases, V lost 6 bases, and 8 bases had no gene match. CDR1 is SGHTA and CDR2 is FQGNSA in the germline V gene. As DNA, the CDR3 is TGTGCCAGCAGTTCGGACAGGCGCTCCTATGGCTACACCTTC. As protein: CASSSDRRSYGYTF.

The table lists this clonotype with many counts. The chain links TRBV5-8 to TRBJ2-1; D unresolved. Germline assignment: CDR1 SGHTS and CDR2 YDEGEE. V was cut by 0 bases and J by 0 bases, with 7 bases left in between. This CDR3 spans 15 amino acids. CDR3 in amino acids: CASSLGLNSYNEQFF. As DNA, the CDR3 is TGTGCCAGCAGCTTGGGCCTAAACTCCTACAATGAGCAGTTCTTC.

This clonotype has a count of ten or more. The V and J genes are TRBV3-1 and TRBJ2-2, with D perhaps TRBD2 (6 bases). In germline, CDR1 is LGHDT, CDR2 YNNKEL (reference sequence). The CDR3 is 15 amino acids. V dropped 4 bases and J dropped 3 bases, with 12 bases sitting between them. The DNA of the CDR3 is TGTGCCAGCAGCCCAGCGGGCCTCGACACCGGGGAGCTGTTTTTT. Protein sequence: CASSPAGLDTGELFF.

This clonotype was seen many times. The rearrangement joins TRBV19 to TRBJ1-6, with 7 bases identical to TRBD1. The length of the CDR3 is 17 residues. J gave up 10 bases and V 5 bases, and 17 bases lay outside the gene matches. CDR1 is LNHDA, CDR2 SQIVND, per germline (reference sequence). The CDR3 region is CASSAPQGPAQISPLHF. CDR3 in DNA: TGTGCCAGTAGTGCCCCACAGGGGCCGGCGCAAATCTCACCCCTCCACTTT.

On this clonotype itself: One end of the junction fails to match germline, which may point to a read error. The rearrangement uses TRBV6-1 and TRBJ2-7; possibly TRBD2 for D (5 bases). Germline values: CDR1 MNHNS, CDR2 SASEGT. There are 16 residues in the CDR3. CDR3 sequence reads: CVSSLIGTRTLYEQYF. In nucleotides, the CDR3 is TGTGTCAGCAGCTTGATAGGAACACGGACTCTCTACGAGCAGTACTTC.

This clonotype was observed many times. This sequence joins TRBV12-3 or TRBV12-4 and TRBJ2-7; 9 positions match TRBD1. This CDR3 region has 16 residues. V was pared by 3 bases and J by 5 bases, with 11 bases of the junction left unmatched. The CDR3 region is CASSLWRGQGSHEQYF. The CDR3 region has the DNA TGTGCCAGCAGTTTGTGGCGTGGACAGGGGTCCCACGAGCAGTACTTC.

The V call is TRBV4-1, the J call TRBJ1-3; possibly TRBD1 for D (5 bases). Germline V gene sequence: CDR1 MGHRA, CDR2 YSYEKL. The length of the CDR3 is 16 residues. Trimming removed 3 bases at V and 2 bases at J, with 14 bases between. CDR3: CASSQERAGTGNTIYF. The CDR3, as DNA: TGCGCCAGCAGCCAGGAACGGGCAGGGACTGGAAACACCATATATTTT.

This clonotype was seen at least ten times. This chain uses TRBV6-2 or TRBV6-3 with TRBJ1-1; tentative D call: TRBD1 (6 bases). Trimming removed 5 bases from V and 1 base from J, with 17 bases in between. Germline V gives CDR1 MNHEY, CDR2 SVGEGT. The CDR3 extends over 16 amino acids. Here the CDR3 reads CASSPPPGTPNTEAFF. CDR3 DNA: TGTGCCAGCAGTCCCCCTCCCGGGACACCGAACACTGAAGCTTTCTTT.

This clonotype has ten or more counts. The chain links TRBV6-1 to TRBJ2-5; 7 positions match TRBD2. The trim removed 3 bases at V and 5 bases at J, leaving 12 bases unmatched. The CDR3 has 16 amino acids. CDR1 is MNHNS and CDR2 is SASEGT in the germline V gene. The CDR3 loop is CASSEMGGRQAETQYF. DNA for the CDR3: TGTGCCAGCAGTGAGATGGGAGGGCGCCAGGCCGAGACCCAGTACTTC.

The sample holds many counts of this clonotype. This sequence joins TRBV10-3 and TRBJ2-6; TRBD1 agrees at 10 bases. Germline V CDR1 and CDR2: ENHRY, SYGVKD. V shed 3 bases, J shed 2 bases, and the junction held 13 bases outside the gene matches. This CDR3 has 20 amino acids. CDR3 coding DNA: TGTGCCATCAGTGATGTTATTGGGGACAGGGGTGATACTGGGGCCAACGTCCTGACTTTC. It is translated as CAISDVIGDRGDTGANVLTF.

This clonotype was counted at least ten times. The chain uses TRBV3-1 and TRBJ1-2; TRBD1 agrees at 10 bases. V was clipped by 6 bases and J by 5 bases; unmatched bases: 9. CDR1 is LGHDT, CDR2 YNNKEL, per germline (reference sequence). The length of the CDR3 is 15 residues. For the CDR3, the DNA is TGTGCCAGCAGTCAATCCGGGACAGGGGTGTATGGCTACACCTTC. Encoded protein: CASSQSGTGVYGYTF.

Many counts were recorded for this clonotype. The V and J genes are TRBV6-1 and TRBJ2-5; perhaps TRBD2 as D (5 bases). Germline V CDR1 and CDR2: MNHNS, SASEGT. The CDR3 totals 13 residues. With 6 bases removed from V and 4 bases from J, the gap between germline ends came to 12 bases. Here the CDR3 reads CASRETGLETQYF. The CDR3, as DNA: TGTGCCAGCAGAGAAACGGGGTTAGAGACCCAGTACTTC.

The genes are TRBV6-1 and TRBJ1-5; 8 bases map to TRBD1. With 8 bases clipped from V and 7 bases from J, the junction kept 7 bases outside the gene matches. Germline V gene sequence: CDR1 MNHNS, CDR2 SASEGT. The CDR3 runs 13 residues. In DNA, the CDR3 is TGTGCCAGCGCGGACAGGGAGGGACAGCCCCAGCATTTT. This translates into CASADREGQPQHF.

V gene TRBV6-9 combines with J gene TRBJ2-7; 9 bases fit TRBD2. CDR3 length: 12 residues. Germline V gene data show CDR1 as MNHGY and CDR2 as SVAAGI. The V and J ends lost 8 bases and 4 bases, in that order; junction bases with no gene match: 3. The chain's CDR3 is CASLREGYEQYF. The CDR3 bases are TGTGCCAGCTTGCGGGAGGGGTACGAGCAGTACTTC.

V gene TRBV5-1 combines with J gene TRBJ2-5, with 8 nucleotides matching TRBD1. Trimming removed 4 bases from V and 4 bases from J; junction bases left unmatched: 6. CDR3 length: 14 amino acids. CDR1 is SGHRS and CDR2 is YFSETQ in the germline V gene. In DNA, the CDR3 is TGCGCCAGCAGCACCGGGACAGGTTCAGAGACCCAGTACTTC. Protein: CASSTGTGSETQYF.

This clonotype occurred many times. The rearrangement uses TRBV20-1 and TRBJ2-2; 11 bases match TRBD2. The V segment lost 0 bases and the J segment 3 bases; nucleotides outside the gene matches: 6. Germline CDR1 reads DFQATT; CDR2 reads SNEGSKA (reference sequence). The CDR3 contains 17 residues. CDR3 sequence reads: CSARDPTSGSDTGELFF. The CDR3 DNA follows: TGCAGTGCTAGAGATCCTACTAGCGGGAGCGACACCGGGGAGCTGTTTTTT.

This clonotype was seen only a few times. The rearrangement uses TRBV5-1 and TRBJ2-1, with TRBD2 identical over 12 bases. Looked up from germline, CDR1 is SGHRS and CDR2 is YFSETQ. V was pared by 4 bases and J by 4 bases, with 6 bases of the junction left unmatched. This CDR3 contains 16 residues. This chain's CDR3 is CASSETSGGSYNEQFF. CDR3 bases: TGCGCCAGCAGCGAGACTAGCGGGGGTTCATACAATGAGCAGTTCTTC.

This clonotype was detected many times. The DNA of the CDR3 is TGTGCCAGCAGCTTGATGACAGGGCCCTACGAGCAGTACTTC. Its translation is CASSLMTGPYEQYF. This rearrangement joins TRBV7-9 to TRBJ2-7; 7 bases map to TRBD1. Trimming at V came to 3 bases and at J to 2 bases, leaving 4 bases not matched to a gene. Looked up from germline, CDR1 is SEHNR and CDR2 is FQNEAQ (reference sequence). The CDR3 has 14 residues.

This clonotype was counted at least ten times. The rearrangement links TRBV2 to TRBJ2-5; D remains ambiguous. The CDR3 consists of 11 residues. Germline assignment: CDR1 SNHLY and CDR2 FYNNEI. With 7 bases removed from V and 1 base from J, the gap between germline ends came to 4 bases. The CDR3, as DNA: TGTGCCAGCACCCCCCAAGAGACCCAGTACTTC. This translates into CASTPQETQYF. The full variable domain, with the rest looked up from reference TRBV2 and TRBJ2-5, is EPEVTQTPSHQVTQMGQEVILRCVPISNHLYFYWYRQILGQKVEFLVSFYNNEISEKSEIFDDQFSVERPDGSNFTLKIRSTKLEDSAMYFCASTPQETQYFGPGTRLLVL.

This clonotype was detected only a few times. DNA for the CDR3: TGTGCCAGCAGCTCCGACAGACGCTACGAGCAGTACTTC. Amino acid sequence: CASSSDRRYEQYF. This chain uses TRBV5-6 with TRBJ2-7; D is possibly TRBD1 (5 bases). From germline, CDR1 is SGHDT and CDR2 YYEEEE. With 3 bases removed from V and 3 bases from J, the gap between germline ends came to 10 bases. The CDR3 is 13 residues long.

The chain employs TRBV5-6 and TRBJ1-1; 10 bases line up with TRBD1. Germline CDR1 and CDR2: SGHDT and YYEEEE. The junction had 11 bases not matched to a gene; V was cut back by 4 bases and J by 5 bases. This CDR3 contains 16 residues. In DNA form, the CDR3 reads TGTGCCAGCAGCGGATGGACAGGGGGTAAAGAGACTGAAGCTTTCTTT. This gives the protein CASSGWTGGKETEAFF. The full variable domain, its missing parts supplied by reference TRBV5-6 and TRBJ1-1, is DAGVTQSPTHLIKTRGQQVTLRCSPKSGHDTVSWYQQALGQGPQFIFQYYEEEERQRGNFPDRFSGHQFPNYSSELNVNALLLGDSALYLCASSGWTGGKETEAFFGQGTRLTVV.

This clonotype turned up a few times. The chain uses TRBV19 and TRBJ2-1; 7 nucleotides agree with TRBD2. The J segment lost 5 bases and the V segment lost 3 bases, leaving 7 bases of the junction unmatched. The V gene's germline CDR1 is LNHDA and CDR2 SQIVND (reference sequence). The CDR3 loop spans 15 amino acids. CDR3 DNA: TGTGCCAGTAGTATCATGGCGGGAGTACACAATGAGCAGTTCTTC. Protein product: CASSIMAGVHNEQFF.